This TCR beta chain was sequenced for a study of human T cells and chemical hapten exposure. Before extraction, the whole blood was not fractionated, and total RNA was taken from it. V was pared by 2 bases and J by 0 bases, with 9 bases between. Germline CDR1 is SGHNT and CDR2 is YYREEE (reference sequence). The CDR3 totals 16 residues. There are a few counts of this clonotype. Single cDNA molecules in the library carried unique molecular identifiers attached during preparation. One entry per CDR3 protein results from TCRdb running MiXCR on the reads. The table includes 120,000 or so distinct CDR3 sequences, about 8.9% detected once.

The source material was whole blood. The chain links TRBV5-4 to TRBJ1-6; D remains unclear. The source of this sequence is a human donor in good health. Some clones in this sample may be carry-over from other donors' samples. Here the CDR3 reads CASSFSRSSYNSPLHF. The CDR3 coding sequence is TGTGCCAGCAGCTTCTCTCGGAGCTCCTATAATTCACCCCTCCACTTT.